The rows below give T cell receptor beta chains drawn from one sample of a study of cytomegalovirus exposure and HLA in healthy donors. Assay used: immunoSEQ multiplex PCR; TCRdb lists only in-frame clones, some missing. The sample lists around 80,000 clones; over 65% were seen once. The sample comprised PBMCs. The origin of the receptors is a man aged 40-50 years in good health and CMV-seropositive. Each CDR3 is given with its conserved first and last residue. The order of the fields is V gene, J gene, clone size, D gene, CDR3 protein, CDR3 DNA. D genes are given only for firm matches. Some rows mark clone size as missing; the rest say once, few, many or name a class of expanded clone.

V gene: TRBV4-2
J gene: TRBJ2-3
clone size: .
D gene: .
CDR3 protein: CASSPGLWGDTQYF
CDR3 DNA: TGTGCCAGCAGCCCGGGACTGTGGGGAGATACGCAGTATTTT

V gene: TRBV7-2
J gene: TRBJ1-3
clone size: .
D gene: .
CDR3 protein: CASSLEYYSGNTIYF
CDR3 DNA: TGTGCCAGCAGCTTAGAATATTACTCTGGAAACACCATATATTTT

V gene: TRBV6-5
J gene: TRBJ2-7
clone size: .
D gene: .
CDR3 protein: CASGRQAYEQYF
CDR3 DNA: TGTGCCAGCGGTAGACAGGCCTACGAGCAGTACTTC

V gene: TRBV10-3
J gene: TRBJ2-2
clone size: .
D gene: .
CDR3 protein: CATDSNTGELFF
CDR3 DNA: TGTGCCACGGACAGCAACACCGGGGAGCTGTTTTTT

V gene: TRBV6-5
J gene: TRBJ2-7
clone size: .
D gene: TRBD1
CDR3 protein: CASSRTGGSDEQYF
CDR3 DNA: TGTGCCAGCAGCCGGACAGGGGGCAGCGACGAGCAGTACTTC

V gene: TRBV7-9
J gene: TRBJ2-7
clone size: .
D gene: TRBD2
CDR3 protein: CASSLGSSGTYEQYF
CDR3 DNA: TGTGCCAGCAGCTTAGGTTCTAGCGGGACGTACGAGCAGTACTTC

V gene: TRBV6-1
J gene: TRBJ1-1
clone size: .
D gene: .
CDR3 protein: CASRRAGVSEAFF
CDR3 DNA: TGTGCCAGCAGGAGGGCAGGGGTAAGTGAAGCTTTCTTT

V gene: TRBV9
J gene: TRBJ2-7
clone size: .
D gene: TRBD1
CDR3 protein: CASSASGTGGVYEQYF
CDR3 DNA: TGTGCCAGCAGCGCCTCCGGGACAGGGGGCGTTTACGAGCAGTACTTC

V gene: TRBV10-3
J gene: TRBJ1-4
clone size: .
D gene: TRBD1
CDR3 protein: CAIRRGQANEKLFF
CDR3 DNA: TGTGCCATCCGTCGGGGACAGGCTAATGAAAAACTGTTTTTT

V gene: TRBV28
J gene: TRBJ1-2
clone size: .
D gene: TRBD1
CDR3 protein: CASSLSQGANGYTF
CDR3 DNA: TGTGCCAGCAGTTTATCCCAGGGGGCGAATGGCTACACCTTC

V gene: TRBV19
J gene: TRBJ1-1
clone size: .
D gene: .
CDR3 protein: CASSSGGGLTEAFF
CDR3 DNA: TGTGCCAGTAGCTCAGGCGGGGGTCTGACTGAAGCTTTCTTT

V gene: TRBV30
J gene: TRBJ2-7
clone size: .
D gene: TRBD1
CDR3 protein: CASGTGANEQYF
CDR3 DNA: TGTGCCTCCGGGACAGGGGCGAACGAGCAGTACTTC

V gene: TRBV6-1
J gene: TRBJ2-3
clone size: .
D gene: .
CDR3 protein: CASTERGGLTDTQYF
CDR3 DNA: TGTGCCAGCACTGAAAGGGGGGGCCTCACAGATACGCAGTATTTT

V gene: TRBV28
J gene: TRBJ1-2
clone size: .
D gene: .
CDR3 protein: CASSWGGSNYGYTF
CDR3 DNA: TGTGCCAGCAGTTGGGGGGGTTCTAACTATGGCTACACCTTC

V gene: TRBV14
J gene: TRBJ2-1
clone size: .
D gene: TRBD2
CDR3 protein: CASSQRLAGDNEQFF
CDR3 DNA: TGTGCCAGCAGCCAGAGACTAGCGGGGGACAATGAGCAGTTCTTC

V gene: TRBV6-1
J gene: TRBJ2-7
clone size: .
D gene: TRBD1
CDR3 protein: CASSALPGQGEQYF
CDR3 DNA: TGTGCCAGCAGTGCCCTCCCGGGACAGGGCGAGCAGTACTTC

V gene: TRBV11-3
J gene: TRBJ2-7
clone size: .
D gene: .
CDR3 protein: CASSFLSGSRYEQYF
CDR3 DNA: TGTGCCAGCAGCTTTCTGTCAGGGTCACGCTACGAGCAGTACTTC

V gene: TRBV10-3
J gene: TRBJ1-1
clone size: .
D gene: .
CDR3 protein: CAISESGGTDTEAFF
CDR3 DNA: TGTGCCATCAGTGAGTCGGGAGGGACCGACACTGAAGCTTTCTTT

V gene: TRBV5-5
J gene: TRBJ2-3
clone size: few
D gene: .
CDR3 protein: CASTLGASGSTDTQYF
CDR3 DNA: TGTGCCAGCACCCTTGGGGCCAGCGGGAGCACAGATACGCAGTATTTT

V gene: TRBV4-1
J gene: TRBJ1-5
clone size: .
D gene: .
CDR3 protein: CASSQGWGGSPDQPQHF
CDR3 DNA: TGCGCCAGCAGCCAGGGGTGGGGGGGGAGCCCGGATCAGCCCCAGCATTTT

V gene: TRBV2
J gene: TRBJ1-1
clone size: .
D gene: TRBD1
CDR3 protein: CASRQGMNTEAFF
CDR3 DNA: TGTGCCAGCAGACAGGGGATGAACACTGAAGCTTTCTTT

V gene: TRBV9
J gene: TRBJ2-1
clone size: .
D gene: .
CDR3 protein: CASSVGASYSYNEQFF
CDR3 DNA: TGTGCCAGCAGCGTAGGTGCTTCCTACTCCTACAATGAGCAGTTCTTC

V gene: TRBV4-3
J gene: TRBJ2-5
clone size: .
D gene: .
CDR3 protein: CASSQDQAAVETQYF
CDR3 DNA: TGCGCCAGCAGCCAAGATCAGGCAGCCGTAGAGACCCAGTACTTC

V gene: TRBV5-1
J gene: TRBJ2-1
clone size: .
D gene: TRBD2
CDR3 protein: CASRLRVGTSGSSYNEQFF
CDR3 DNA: TGCGCCAGCAGACTTCGGGTTGGTACTAGCGGGAGCTCCTACAATGAGCAGTTCTTC

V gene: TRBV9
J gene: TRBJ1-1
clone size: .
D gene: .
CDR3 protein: CASSAGGGAGTEAFF
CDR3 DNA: TGTGCCAGCAGCGCAGGCGGGGGCGCGGGGACTGAAGCTTTCTTT

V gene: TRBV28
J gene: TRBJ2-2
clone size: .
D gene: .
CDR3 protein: CASSLLGGSNTGELFF
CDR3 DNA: TGTGCCAGCAGTTTACTTGGCGGGTCGAACACCGGGGAGCTGTTTTTT

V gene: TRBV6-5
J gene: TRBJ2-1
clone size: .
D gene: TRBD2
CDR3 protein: CASRAGLAALNEQFF
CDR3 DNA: TGTGCCAGCAGGGCGGGACTAGCGGCCCTCAATGAGCAGTTCTTC

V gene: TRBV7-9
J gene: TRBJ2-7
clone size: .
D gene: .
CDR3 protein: CASSLAQEQYF
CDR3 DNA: TGTGCCAGCAGCTTAGCTCAGGAGCAGTACTTC